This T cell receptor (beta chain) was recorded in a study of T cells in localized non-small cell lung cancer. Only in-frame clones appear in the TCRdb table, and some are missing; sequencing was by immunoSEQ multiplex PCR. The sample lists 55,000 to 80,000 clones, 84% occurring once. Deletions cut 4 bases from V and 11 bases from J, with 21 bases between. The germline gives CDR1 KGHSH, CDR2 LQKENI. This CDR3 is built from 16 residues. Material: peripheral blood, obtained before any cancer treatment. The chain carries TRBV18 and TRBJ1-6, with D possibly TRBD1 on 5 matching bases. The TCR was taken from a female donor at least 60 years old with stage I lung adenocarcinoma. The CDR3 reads CASSLDGAKQGAPLHF. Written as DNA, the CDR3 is TGTGCCAGCTCACTGGACGGGGCGAAACAAGGGGCACCCCTCCACTTT.